This T cell receptor (beta chain) comes out of a study of OX40 agonist ivuxolimab in advanced cancers. Overall study context: Each patient was given ivuxolimab into a vein every 2 weeks, at 0.01 to 10 mg/kg. Recorded diagnoses for dose-escalation patients were hepatocellular carcinoma, melanoma, renal cell or head and neck cancer. Study-wide results and limits: CD8+ T cells were the subset that, on average, had more expanded clones than CD4+. By week 6 at 0.1 to 3.0 mg/kg, blood CD4+ and CD8+ T cells had expanded clonally.

Clones were read by immunoSEQ multiplex PCR, and TCRdb kept only the in-frame ones, dropping some. The table lists over 90,000 clones, nearly 90% of them singletons. As for this clone: Its target is unknown.

This specimen consisted of CD4+ or CD8+ T cells sorted from blood, obtained in a trial of the OX40 agonist ivuxolimab. This receptor was identified in an adult with an advanced solid tumor such as melanoma, head and neck, liver or kidney cancer.

The CDR3 region is CASSAGNRVQNSYNEQFF. The DNA for the CDR3 is TGTGCCAGCAGCGCGGGGAACAGGGTCCAGAACTCCTACAATGAGCAGTTCTTC. This chain connects TRBV7-9 to TRBJ2-1, with D perhaps being TRBD1 or TRBD2 (6 bases each). The CDR3 consists of 18 residues. CDR1 SEHNR and CDR2 FQNEAQ come from the germline V gene (reference sequence). The germline V and J ends were trimmed by 5 bases and 0 bases, with 20 bases remaining between them.